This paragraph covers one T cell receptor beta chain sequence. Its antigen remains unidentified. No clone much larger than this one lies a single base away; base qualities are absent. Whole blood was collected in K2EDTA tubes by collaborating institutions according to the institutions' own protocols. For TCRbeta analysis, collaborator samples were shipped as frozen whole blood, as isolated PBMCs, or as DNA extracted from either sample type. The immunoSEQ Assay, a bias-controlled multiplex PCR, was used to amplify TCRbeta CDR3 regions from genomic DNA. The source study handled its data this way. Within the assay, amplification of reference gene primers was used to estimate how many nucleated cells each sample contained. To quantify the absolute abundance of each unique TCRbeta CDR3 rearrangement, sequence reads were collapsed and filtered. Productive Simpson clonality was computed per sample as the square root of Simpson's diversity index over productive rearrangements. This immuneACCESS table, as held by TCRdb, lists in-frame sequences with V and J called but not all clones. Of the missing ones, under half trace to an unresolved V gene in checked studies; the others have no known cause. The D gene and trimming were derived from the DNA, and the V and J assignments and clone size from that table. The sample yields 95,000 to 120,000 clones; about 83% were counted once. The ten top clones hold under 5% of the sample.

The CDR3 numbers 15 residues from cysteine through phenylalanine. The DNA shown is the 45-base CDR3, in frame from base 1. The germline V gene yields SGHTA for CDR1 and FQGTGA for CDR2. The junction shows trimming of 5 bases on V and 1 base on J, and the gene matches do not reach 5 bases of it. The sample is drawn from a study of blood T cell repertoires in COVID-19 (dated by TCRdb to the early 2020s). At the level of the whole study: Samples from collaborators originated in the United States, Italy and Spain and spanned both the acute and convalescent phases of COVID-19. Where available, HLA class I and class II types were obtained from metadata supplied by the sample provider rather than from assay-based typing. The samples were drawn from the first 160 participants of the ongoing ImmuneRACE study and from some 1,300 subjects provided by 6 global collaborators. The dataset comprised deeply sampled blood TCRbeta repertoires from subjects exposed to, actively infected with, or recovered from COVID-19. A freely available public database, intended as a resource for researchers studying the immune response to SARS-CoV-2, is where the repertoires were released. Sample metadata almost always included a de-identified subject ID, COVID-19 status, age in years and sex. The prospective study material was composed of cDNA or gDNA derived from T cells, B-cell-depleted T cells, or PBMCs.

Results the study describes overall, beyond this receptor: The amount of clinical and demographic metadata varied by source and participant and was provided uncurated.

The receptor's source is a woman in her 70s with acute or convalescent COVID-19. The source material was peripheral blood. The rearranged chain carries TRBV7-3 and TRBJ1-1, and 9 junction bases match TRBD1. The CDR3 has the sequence CASSPGTGRNTEAFF. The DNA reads TGTGCCAGCAGCCCCGGGACAGGGCGGAACACTGAAGCTTTCTTT.